These 30 T cell receptor beta chains originate from one sample sequenced in a study of PD-1 blockade in classical Hodgkin lymphoma. The time point is: newly diagnosed, previously untreated cHL patient sample. Repertoires were generated with immunoSEQ multiplex PCR, while TCRdb's copy carries only in-frame clones and drops some. The sample yields over 15,000 clones, approximately 90% seen once. The specimen was peripheral blood mononuclear cells (PBMCs). The receptors were sampled from a human donor with classical Hodgkin lymphoma.

V is TRBV6-1 and J is TRBJ2-1; D unclear. Germline CDR1 MNHNS, CDR2 SASEGT. CDR3 length: 15 amino acids. Trimming shortened V by 1 base and J by 2 bases, and 9 bases separated the two germline ends. CDR3 sequence (DNA): TGTGCCAGCAGTGAAGACGTAGAGGCCTACAATGAGCAGTTCTTC. This encodes CASSEDVEAYNEQFF.

This chain connects TRBV25-1 to TRBJ1-2; 7 nucleotides match TRBD1. Germline assignment: CDR1 MGHDK and CDR2 SYGVNS. The ends lost 1 base at V and 0 bases at J; junction bases unmatched: 11. The length of the CDR3 is 18 residues. Written as DNA, the CDR3 is TGTGCCAGCAGTGAATTGGGGGACAGAGGCCCCCCTAACTATGGCTACACCTTC. This translates into CASSELGDRGPPNYGYTF.

V is TRBV6-5 and J is TRBJ2-7; 7 nucleotides agree with TRBD2. Trimming cost V 6 bases and J 1 base; bases outside gene matches: 9. Germline V gives CDR1 MNHEY, CDR2 SVGAGI. The CDR3 totals 15 residues. CDR3 protein: CASRSPRRGSYEQYF. The CDR3, as DNA: TGTGCCAGCAGATCCCCCCGGCGGGGGTCCTACGAGCAGTACTTC.

The rearrangement links TRBV11-2 to TRBJ1-3; no reliable D call. Between the trimmed V and J ends, which lost 0 bases and 2 bases, there was a span of 5 bases. Germline CDR1 reads SGHAT; CDR2 reads FQNNGV. The CDR3 runs 14 residues. CDR3 residues: CASSLDLAGNTIYF. CDR3 DNA: TGTGCCAGCAGCTTAGATCTAGCTGGAAACACCATATATTTT.

The gene calls are TRBV27 and TRBJ2-7, with D unclear. The CDR3 totals 14 residues. V was pared by 2 bases and J by 4 bases, with 12 bases between. The germline V gene has CDR1 MNHEY and CDR2 SMNVEV (reference sequence). The CDR3 region is CASSLVGPLYEQYF. The CDR3 bases are TGTGCCAGCAGTTTAGTAGGGCCTCTATACGAGCAGTACTTC.

In DNA, the CDR3 is TGTGCCAGCAGCGTAGCACCAAGCGGGAGTTCTTACGAGCAGTACTTC. Protein product: CASSVAPSGSSYEQYF. J is TRBJ2-7 and V is TRBV9; 8 bases are a match to TRBD2. V lost 0 bases, J lost 4 bases, and 9 bases stayed unmatched. From germline, CDR1 is SGDLS and CDR2 YYNGEE. This CDR3 is built from 16 residues.

The chain combines TRBV4-1 with TRBJ2-7; D not resolved. Germline CDR1 is MGHRA and CDR2 is YSYEKL. The V and J ends lost 1 base and 0 bases respectively, with 10 bases between them. This CDR3 is 15 amino acids long. CDR3 amino acids: CASSQAQFSSYEQYF. For the CDR3, the DNA is TGCGCCAGCAGCCAAGCCCAGTTCTCCTCCTACGAGCAGTACTTC.

The rearrangement links TRBV11-2 to TRBJ2-3; the match to TRBD2 covers 7 bases. Germline V CDR1 and CDR2: SGHAT, FQNNGV. With V trimmed by 3 bases and J by 2 bases, 5 bases remained unmatched. The CDR3 length is 15 residues. The CDR3 protein is CASSFRLAATDTQYF. The CDR3 region has the DNA TGTGCCAGCAGCTTCCGTCTAGCGGCCACAGATACGCAGTATTTT.

The chain joins TRBV11-2 to TRBJ2-5; 10 bases are a match to TRBD2. Germline-derived CDR1 and CDR2 are SGHAT and FQNNGV. This CDR3 is built from 16 residues. The V and J ends lost 5 bases and 4 bases, in that order; junction bases with no gene match: 10. This CDR3 reads CASSPDLAGEGETQYF. The CDR3 nucleotides read TGTGCCAGCAGCCCCGATCTAGCGGGAGAGGGAGAGACCCAGTACTTC.

The V and J genes are TRBV25-1 and TRBJ2-1; D possibly corresponds to TRBD2 (6 bases). CDR3 length: 16 residues. The germline V gene encodes CDR1 MGHDK and CDR2 SYGVNS. V dropped 4 bases and J dropped 8 bases, with 21 bases sitting between them. The chain's CDR3 is CASSAEARDQVDEQFF. Written as DNA, the CDR3 is TGTGCCAGCAGTGCTGAGGCGCGGGATCAGGTGGATGAGCAGTTCTTC.

The chain is built from TRBV12-5 and TRBJ2-2; D is perhaps TRBD2 (5 bases). There are 16 residues in the CDR3. Germline lookup yields CDR1 LGHNT and CDR2 FRNRAP. V lost 0 bases and J 10 bases, leaving 18 bases between the germline ends. CDR3 residues: CASGLVLGSAGVELFF. DNA of the CDR3: TGTGCTAGTGGTTTGGTACTAGGAAGCGCCGGGGTGGAGCTGTTTTTT. The full variable domain, rest sourced from reference TRBV12-5 and TRBJ2-2, is DARVTQTPRHKVTEMGQEVTMRCQPILGHNTVFWYRQTMMQGLELLAYFRNRAPLDDSGMPKDRFSAEMPDATLATLKIQPSEPRDSAVYFCASGLVLGSAGVELFFGEGSRLTVL.

V usage is TRBV25-1 and J usage is TRBJ2-1; TRBD1 matches 7 bases. The CDR3 loop spans 15 amino acids. In germline, CDR1 is MGHDK, CDR2 SYGVNS. The V segment lost 1 base and the J segment 16 bases; nucleotides outside the gene matches: 16. The CDR3 loop reads CASSESFQTGTAVFF. CDR3 nucleotide sequence: TGTGCCAGCAGTGAATCTTTTCAAACCGGGACAGCGGTCTTCTTC.

This clone was observed a single time. The gene calls are TRBV30 and TRBJ1-5; weak D call: TRBD1 (5 bases). Germline V gives CDR1 GTSNPN, CDR2 SVGIG (reference sequence). Trimming took 6 bases from V and 2 from J, leaving 11 bases between them. The CDR3 is 13 residues long. The CDR3 spells CACQGIGNQPQHF. The CDR3 nucleotides are TGTGCCTGCCAGGGTATTGGCAATCAGCCCCAGCATTTT.

The rearrangement joins TRBV10-2 to TRBJ1-5; D is uncertain. Trimming removed 5 bases from V and 3 bases from J, with 8 bases in between. CDR1 is WSHSY and CDR2 is SAAADI in the germline V gene. This CDR3 is built from 13 residues. CDR3 loop: CASSPLYNQPQHF. Written as DNA, the CDR3 is TGCGCCAGCAGTCCCCTTTACAATCAGCCCCAGCATTTT.

This chain uses TRBV5-4 with TRBJ2-2; D is tentatively TRBD1 or TRBD2 (5 bases each). Trimming removed 0 bases at V and 5 bases at J, with 8 bases between. Germline CDR1 SGHNT, CDR2 YYREEE (reference sequence). CDR3 length: 14 residues. The CDR3 reads CASSLAEGTGELFF. The CDR3 region has the DNA TGTGCCAGCAGCTTGGCCGAGGGGACCGGGGAGCTGTTTTTT. The whole variable domain, remainder taken from reference TRBV5-4 and TRBJ2-2, is ETGVTQSPTHLIKTRGQQVTLRCSSQSGHNTVSWYQQALGQGPQFIFQYYREEENGRGNFPPRFSGLQFPNYSSELNVNALELDDSALYLCASSLAEGTGELFFGEGSRLTVL.

V is TRBV5-6 and J is TRBJ2-7; 7 bases map to TRBD2. Germline assignment: CDR1 SGHDT and CDR2 YYEEEE. V lost 0 bases and J lost 5; bases outside the gene matches: 8. CDR3 length equals 15 residues. The CDR3 spells CASSLGVGRRNEQYF. The CDR3 coding sequence is TGTGCCAGCAGCTTGGGGGTCGGGAGGCGGAACGAGCAGTACTTC.

The rearrangement joins TRBV27 to TRBJ2-1; 9 bases are a match to TRBD2. Unmatched junction bases numbered 2, after V lost 3 bases and J lost 2 bases. From germline, CDR1 is MNHEY and CDR2 SMNVEV (reference sequence). The CDR3 covers 15 residues. In nucleotides, the CDR3 is TGTGCCAGCAGTTTGGGACTAGCAGCCTACAATGAGCAGTTCTTC. This codes for CASSLGLAAYNEQFF.

This chain joins TRBV29-1 and TRBJ2-5; D unresolved. The CDR3 consists of 13 residues. In germline, CDR1 is SQVTM, CDR2 ANQGSEA. Trimming removed 2 bases at V and 5 bases at J, with 12 bases between. CDR3 loop: CSVESGSWETQYF. CDR3 coding DNA: TGCAGCGTTGAATCGGGTAGTTGGGAGACCCAGTACTTC.

V gene TRBV7-3 combines with J gene TRBJ2-7, with 7 bases fitting TRBD1. There are 13 residues in the CDR3. CDR1 SGHTA and CDR2 FQGTGA come from the germline V gene. Unmatched junction bases numbered 1, after V lost 1 base and J lost 4 bases. This CDR3 is CASSLKQGYEQYF. Written as DNA, the CDR3 is TGTGCCAGCAGCTTAAAACAGGGGTACGAGCAGTACTTC.

This chain uses TRBV11-3 with TRBJ2-2, with a possible D match to TRBD2 (8 bases). Trimming took off 0 bases at V and 6 bases at J, with 17 bases between the two ends. From germline, CDR1 is SGHNT and CDR2 YENEEA. This CDR3 region has 17 residues. The CDR3 DNA sequence: TGTGCCAGCAGCTTAGATGGTAATAGCGGGACAGCCGGGGAGCTGTTTTTT. Encoded protein: CASSLDGNSGTAGELFF.

The CDR3 spells CASSLSKGDTQYF. DNA for the CDR3: TGTGCCAGCAGCTTGAGTAAGGGAGATACGCAGTATTTT. The chain employs TRBV5-4 and TRBJ2-3; D is undetermined. Per germline, CDR1 SGHNT and CDR2 YYREEE (reference sequence). CDR3 size: 13 residues. V lost 1 base and J lost 5, with 8 bases in between. Together with reference TRBV5-4 and TRBJ2-3, the CDR3 gives the full variable domain: ETGVTQSPTHLIKTRGQQVTLRCSSQSGHNTVSWYQQALGQGPQFIFQYYREEENGRGNFPPRFSGLQFPNYSSELNVNALELDDSALYLCASSLSKGDTQYFGPGTRLTVL.

This clone was observed a single time. The V call is TRBV6-4, the J call TRBJ2-3, with 10 bases lining up with TRBD2. The V and J ends lost 6 bases and 3 bases, in that order; junction bases with no gene match: 6. Germline loops: CDR1 MRHNA, CDR2 SNTAGT. The CDR3 is 15 residues long. This CDR3 is CASSPQREGTDTQYF. The CDR3 DNA is TGTGCCAGCAGCCCCCAGCGGGAGGGGACAGATACGCAGTATTTT.

Here the CDR3 reads CATSRGQVYGYTF. The CDR3 region has the DNA TGTGCCACCAGCAGAGGTCAGGTTTATGGCTACACCTTC. The V gene is TRBV15, the J gene TRBJ1-2; D is ambiguous. V lost 1 base and J lost 5, with 8 bases in between. Germline CDR1 is LNHNV and CDR2 is YYDKDF (reference sequence). CDR3 length: 13 residues.

V gene TRBV9 combines with J gene TRBJ1-3; tentatively, D is TRBD1 (6 bases). The CDR3 is 15 amino acids. The V gene lost 4 bases and the J gene lost 5 bases, with 16 bases spanning the gap. Germline CDR1 SGDLS, CDR2 YYNGEE. The CDR3 coding sequence is TGTGCCAGCAGCAGGGCAGGGGCAGCCAGAAACACCATATATTTT. Residues: CASSRAGAARNTIYF. Looking up the rest from reference TRBV9 and TRBJ1-3 gives the full variable domain: DSGVTQTPKHLITATGQRVTLRCSPRSGDLSVYWYQQSLDQGLQFLIQYYNGEERAKGNILERFSAQQFPDLHSELNLSSLELGDSALYFCASSRAGAARNTIYFGEGSWLTVV.

The chain is built from TRBV25-1 and TRBJ1-5, with D uncertain. Germline lookup yields CDR1 MGHDK and CDR2 SYGVNS. With 2 bases removed from V and 2 bases from J, the gap between germline ends came to 13 bases. The CDR3 is 16 residues long. CDR3 DNA: TGTGCCAGCAGTGAAAACACCCAAGAAGGCAATCAGCCCCAGCATTTT. It codes for CASSENTQEGNQPQHF.

This clone has just one count. This sequence joins TRBV5-1 and TRBJ1-4; no reliable D call. The CDR3 is 14 residues long. CDR1 and CDR2 (germline): SGHRS, YFSETQ. The ends were cut back, 4 bases at V and 6 bases at J, with 13 bases in the middle. For the CDR3, the DNA is TGCGCCAGCAGCCCGGACCCTGGGGATGAAAAACTGTTTTTT. It encodes CASSPDPGDEKLFF.

This chain connects TRBV25-1 to TRBJ1-5; D uncertain. CDR3 size: 12 residues. CDR1 is MGHDK, CDR2 SYGVNS, per germline. Trimming stripped 3 bases from V and 6 bases from J, with 6 bases between. This CDR3 is CASSDLGQPQHF. The CDR3 bases are TGTGCCAGCAGTGATCTGGGTCAGCCCCAGCATTTT. The variable domain in full, with the rest retrieved from reference TRBV25-1 and TRBJ1-5, is EADIYQTPRYLVIGTGKKITLECSQTMGHDKMYWYQQDPGMELHLIHYSYGVNSTEKGDLSSESTVSRIRTEHFPLTLESARPSHTSQYLCASSDLGQPQHFGDGTRLSIL.

This clone appeared a few times. In nucleotides, the CDR3 is TGTGCCAGCAGTTTATGGGAGGGGAACACTGAAGCTTTCTTT. Residues: CASSLWEGNTEAFF. V usage is TRBV27 and J usage is TRBJ1-1; D remains ambiguous. This CDR3 comprises 14 residues. The germline CDR1 and CDR2 sequences are MNHEY and SMNVEV (reference sequence). V was cut by 1 base and J by 1 base, with 7 bases left in between.

V usage is TRBV10-3 and J usage is TRBJ2-7; 9 bases are shared with TRBD2. J lost 2 bases, V lost 9 bases, and 5 bases had no gene match. Germline V gives CDR1 ENHRY, CDR2 SYGVKD. The CDR3 contains 13 residues. The CDR3 reads CAIRTSATYEQYF. For the CDR3, the DNA is TGTGCCATAAGGACTAGCGCGACCTACGAGCAGTACTTC.

The chain employs TRBV5-4 and TRBJ1-1; no clear D. Germline V gene data show CDR1 as SGHNT and CDR2 as YYREEE (reference sequence). This CDR3 is 13 amino acids long. V gave up 1 base and J gave up 1 base, with 5 bases separating them. The CDR3: CASSLWENTEAFF. As DNA, the CDR3 is TGTGCCAGCAGCTTGTGGGAGAACACTGAAGCTTTCTTT. Full variable domain (missing parts from reference TRBV5-4 and TRBJ1-1): ETGVTQSPTHLIKTRGQQVTLRCSSQSGHNTVSWYQQALGQGPQFIFQYYREEENGRGNFPPRFSGLQFPNYSSELNVNALELDDSALYLCASSLWENTEAFFGQGTRLTVV.